This T cell receptor (beta chain) derives from a study of cytomegalovirus exposure and HLA in healthy donors. The overall study: Membership in the Caucasian-associated ancestry cluster was found for about four fifths of roughly 360 genotyped donors.

Researchers ran the PCR with 60 Vbeta and 13 Jbeta primers. TCRdb keeps only in-frame clones here, not all; method: immunoSEQ multiplex PCR. The table has under 130,000 clones, roughly 80% seen once. In regard to this clone: The antigen is undetermined.

Germline V CDR1 and CDR2: GTSNPN, SVGIG (reference sequence). The CDR3 contains 11 residues. V dropped 4 bases and J dropped 5 bases, with 7 bases sitting between them. Healthy people donating bone marrow made up the donors. Overall study results and limits: Most TCRs appeared rarely, but some public TCRs recurred in many donors. Common viral pathogens (according to a later analysis) appeared linked to several of the most significant clusters.

The source is a female donor in good health and CMV-seropositive. Sequenced material: PBMCs. The chain is built from TRBV30 and TRBJ2-3; D possibly corresponds to TRBD1 (5 bases). The CDR3: CAWKRGDTQYF. CDR3 in DNA: TGTGCCTGGAAAAGGGGAGATACGCAGTATTTT.